Described below is a single T cell receptor (beta chain) sequence and its context. Its antigen target is currently unknown. No base quality values were provided; no much bigger clone lies one nucleotide off. The entry originates in a study of cytomegalovirus exposure and HLA in healthy donors (dated 2017 in TCRdb). Turning to the overall study: An earlier analysis of approximately 640 of the donors reported roughly 300 Gb of sequence data and around 120 million unique TCR beta sequences from roughly 180 million T cells. An earlier analysis of more than 450 of the donors used high-throughput TCR beta sequencing to judge whether each TCR beta V gene segment behaved as functional or pseudogenic. The study was designed to test whether signatures of past pathogen exposure could be identified by cataloging public T cell receptors. Of the 350 to 450 genotyped donors, over 65% fell in the genetic ancestry cluster associated with self-reported Caucasian donors. HLA typing covered class I and class II loci at four-digit resolution. The number of typed donors differed by locus: about 629-630 for A, B, C, DRB1 and DQB1; some 540 for DQA1; some 590 for DPA1; and some 430 for DPB1. A handful of DR-DQ haplotypes were handled as single units for association and clustering because linkage in the cohort was strong. Donor age, sex, ethnicity and CMV serostatus were compiled together with the repertoire data. A later analysis re-examined previously published TCR beta repertoires from several hundred donors and added high-resolution HLA genotyping to investigate patterns of TCR occurrence. Rather than drawing on any new phenotypic data, the later analysis identified candidate immune exposures from TCR beta sequences and the way those sequences occurred across donors. To predict cytomegalovirus infection status, the study combined high-throughput TCR immunosequencing, statistical association of individual TCRs with disease status, and machine learning. On average, about 240,000 unique TCR beta nucleotide sequences were sequenced per donor among some 430 genotyped donors of the cohort, with approximately 18% of those sequences being non-productive. All discovery cohort repertoires had been generated using a single sequencing platform. In a later genetic analysis, genome-wide SNP genotypes for about 55% of the 666 donors were used, and that subset was treated as a discovery cohort. Using immunosequencing, the study profiled T cell repertoires from fewer than 850 subjects and related those repertoires to cytomegalovirus serostatus. Along with the roughly 700-subject first cohort, a separate validation cohort of over 90 different subjects was used. About 330 gigabases of sequencing data and around 85 million unique TCR sequences made up an early release that covered over 550 HLA-typed donors. The research as a whole found: Some IMGT-functional V segments, including TRBV6-2 and TRBV6-3, could not be told apart with the 87-base-pair reads, so those segments were excluded. The only immune exposure information available for the cohort was CMV serostatus. According to a later analysis, parvovirus B19, influenza, CMV and Epstein-Barr virus appeared linked to several top co-occurrence clusters. The sequencing pipeline was judged likely to have produced a cluster of highly shared sequence variants as a technical artifact. In a later analysis, most CMV-associated TCR beta chains were found to appear HLA-restricted, with HLA associations seemingly driven largely by CMV exposure. The cohort was sequenced for TCR beta chains only, and without alpha or paired-chain data the features that could be detected were limited. Most TCR sequences were seen in very few donors, while some public TCRs were found in many individuals. Correlated functional status among segregating V segments might reflect linkage disequilibrium, but an unknown experimental factor could not be ruled out. Compared with the approximately 600-donor mean, donors in an Asian-associated ancestry cluster had fewer N-insertions in productive TCRs, according to a later genetic analysis. Because some donors lacked HLA typing at each locus, the association tests relied only on the typed subset. A later analysis found that HLA-associated TCR beta chains were more clonally expanded and had lower generation probabilities than equally common non-associated chains. A further reported finding was that TCR beta sequences accurately predicted the HLA-A and HLA-B alleles for most subjects in the first cohort. The classifier was reported to diagnose cytomegalovirus status with high specificity and sensitivity in both the original cohort and the validation cohort. A later genetic analysis associated a missense DCLRE1C variant with V-gene and J-gene trimming of TCR beta chains, and an independent cohort replicated the association. Strong co-occurrence of HLA alleles, especially DR and DQ, made assigning TCR associations to individual alleles difficult. Broadly in line with IMGT annotations, most TCR beta V segments showed up in productive rearrangements about 90% or about 30% of the time in an earlier analysis of 587 of the donors. The authors suggested that the approach could potentially be extended to other disease states and immunological phenotypes. In the study, about 150 TCR beta chains were listed as associated with cytomegalovirus. In a later analysis, TCR association rates were found to vary across HLA loci, with the most associated TCRs seen for DRB1 alleles and the fewest for HLA-C alleles. The presence/absence analyses assumed that sequencing depth was roughly uniform across donors, and that assumption may not be true. A few of the identified cytomegalovirus-associated TCR beta chains were confirmed in vitro to be specific for cytomegalovirus antigens. The earlier analysis of nearly 600 of the donors excluded over 15 rarely observed V segments, including chromosome 9 orphons, because counts were too low. A later analysis associated 16,951 TCR beta sequences with specific HLA alleles at a false discovery rate of 0.05.

The CDR3 spans 15 residues, from the cysteine through the phenylalanine. Only the CDR3 part of the read is kept: 45 bases, read in frame from the first base. Relative to germline, V is 6 bases shorter and J is 2 bases shorter, with 14 bases between their ends. CDR1 ENHRY and CDR2 SYGVKD were looked up in the germline V gene. The cohort was made up of about 670 healthy bone marrow donors. At the time of sampling, all cohort members were nominally healthy, though unrecorded immune exposures were likely present. The donor tested CMV seropositive and was one of the 289 seropositive cohort members. A peripheral blood sample was provided by each donor, and peripheral blood mononuclear cells were used for TCR beta sequencing. Genomic DNA extraction from the blood cell samples was performed with the Qiagen DNeasy Blood Extraction Kit. The library came from the immunoSEQ multiplex PCR assay. For the multiplex PCR, a mixture combining 60 forward primers for TCR Vbeta segments and 13 reverse primers for TCR Jbeta segments was used. A multiplex PCR assay on genomic DNA amplified the CDR3 region of rearranged TCR beta genes. The amplified TCR beta libraries were sequenced on the Illumina HiSeq System as 87-base-pair reads. Per the source publication's procedure: In a later analysis, some 80 million unique TCR beta chains were counted across the 500 to 850 repertoires, and roughly 11 million of these chains were shared by at least two donors. A nearest-neighbor algorithm error-corrected the raw reads and collapsed the reads into unique sequences, merging closely related sequences to remove PCR and sequencing errors. CDR3 sequences were aligned to IMGT reference sequences to assign V, D and J gene segments. For a sequence to be retained, a match of at least six nucleotides was required to both a V gene segment and a J gene segment. Rearrangements were called productive when the CDR3 lacked stop codons and stayed in frame with V and J; all others were non-productive. CDR3 was defined according to IMGT convention as the region running from the second conserved V-encoded cysteine to the conserved J-encoded phenylalanine. Sequences without an unambiguous match to a single V gene segment were excluded from the earlier analysis of about 640 of the donors. In an earlier analysis of 587 of the donors, a V segment was called functional when productive rearrangements were above 56.7%, and segregating when the standard deviation between donors exceeded 5%. A statistical classification framework was built for diagnosing cytomegalovirus status from the catalog of TCR beta chain sequences. V and J gene assignment, in a later analysis, came from comparing TCR nucleotide sequences with IMGT/GENE-DB human TR gene sequences. In a later analysis, CDR3 sequences and most-parsimonious VDJ recombination scenarios were assigned using the TCRdist pipeline. In a later analysis, every TCR beta chain was defined by the combination of its CDR3 amino acid sequence and its V-gene family, and reads without a unique V-gene family were dropped. To address suspected cross-contamination and a sequencing artifact, a later analysis removed roughly 640 highly shared, low-generation-probability nucleotide sequences. A later analysis calculated a clonal expansion index for each public chain from normalized within-repertoire ranks of inferred template counts. In a later analysis, generation probabilities were computed with a VDJ recombination model fitted to out-of-frame rearrangements, and the resulting probabilities were checked against IGoR. Hypergeometric tests were used in a later analysis to score TCR-TCR, TCR-HLA and TCR-CMV co-occurrence, with a repertoire-size bias correction applied to the TCR pairs. A later analysis estimated false discovery rates by permuting HLA or CMV assignments 20 times. In a later analysis, co-occurring TCRs were grouped using DBSCAN, with TCRdist sequence similarity added in when clustering inside HLA-allele-positive subsets. Co-occurrence clustering excluded repertoires with fewer than 30,000 or more than 120,000 public chains, plus five with anomalous nucleotide sharing. TCRdb's version of the immuneACCESS table is confined to in-frame rearrangements and falls short of the full clone set. An unresolved V gene accounts for under half of the shortfall where checked; the remainder is of unknown origin. V, J and clone size are those of that table, while D and trimming were read from the DNA. For this sample there are under 150,000 clones; roughly 63% appear just once. The leading ten clones occupy 9% to 10% of the sample.

The origin of this receptor is a man aged 35-49 years in good health and CMV-seropositive. This sequence uses TRBV10-3 and TRBJ1-5, with a tentative D gene TRBD1 over 5 matching bases. The sample comprised PBMCs. The DNA is as follows: TGTGCCATCAGAGAAGACAGATTCGGCAATCAGCCCCAGCATTTT. Translated, this is CAIREDRFGNQPQHF.